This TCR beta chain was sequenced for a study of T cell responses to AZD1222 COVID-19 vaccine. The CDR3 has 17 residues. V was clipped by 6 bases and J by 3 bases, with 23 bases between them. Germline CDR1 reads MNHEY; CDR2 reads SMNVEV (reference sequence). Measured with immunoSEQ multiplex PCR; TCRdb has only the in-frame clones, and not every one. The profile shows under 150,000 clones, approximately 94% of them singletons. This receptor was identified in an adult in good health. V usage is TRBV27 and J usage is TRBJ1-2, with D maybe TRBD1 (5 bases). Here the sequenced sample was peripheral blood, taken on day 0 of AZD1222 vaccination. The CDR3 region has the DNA TGTGCCAGCAGACGTGATCGGGGACGCACTTCTGACTATGGCTACACCTTC. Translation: CASRRDRGRTSDYGYTF.